The clone carrying this T cell receptor (beta chain) was observed a few times. Antigen specificity is unknown. Both TRBC1 and TRBC2 were covered by a beta constant-region primer of two equimolar oligonucleotides. Four rounds of PCR amplified the ligated cDNA using nested alpha and beta constant-region primers plus SP2. TCRdb fed the UMI-ligation and nested PCR reads into MiXCR, producing one record per CDR3 protein. Among fewer than 150,000 distinct CDR3 sequences listed, 15% to 20% were seen once. The germline V gene has CDR1 LGHNA and CDR2 YSLEER. Germline trimming cut 4 bases from V and 13 bases from J; bases unmatched to any gene: 7. This CDR3 spans 13 amino acids. The source of the sample is a study of naive and memory T cell subsets. Overall study findings and caveats: Possibly reflecting memory cells re-expressing CD45RA, a few larger clonotypes occurred in naive repertoires, especially CD8. TCR counts from RNA may reflect activation-linked expression changes.

The sequence derives from a human donor in good health. The chain combines TRBV4-3 with TRBJ2-4; 10 bases are a match to TRBD1. Sample: naive CD8+ T cells from blood. The CDR3 spells CASSLGTGATQYF. CDR3 sequence (DNA): TGCGCCAGCAGCCTAGGGACAGGGGCCACCCAGTACTTC.